This TCR beta chain was recorded in a study of T cell repertoires in cytomegalovirus infection. Study-level information: Based on public TCR beta signatures, there were indications of CMV infection and of a matching HLA type. General study points: Dominant in the ex vivo response were TCR beta clonotypes restricted by HLA-C and specific for CMV.

With respect to this clonotype: The antigen is not known.

A single record per CDR3 protein comes from TCRdb applying MiXCR to the reads. The profile shows approximately 730,000 distinct CDR3 sequences, 30% to 40% of them singletons. V shed 4 bases and J shed 9 bases, with 19 bases lying between them. Germline CDR1 and CDR2: LGHNA and YSLEER. CDR3 size: 15 residues. Sequencing used cultured PBMCs, obtained from culture after CMV antigen stimulation. V gene TRBV4-3 combines with J gene TRBJ2-1; D is unclear. This TCR derives from a human donor in good health (CMV status not recorded). Some clones in this sample may be carry-over from other donors' samples. CDR3: CASSPESYKRSEQFF. The CDR3 region has the DNA TGCGCCAGCAGCCCCGAATCCTACAAGAGAAGTGAGCAGTTCTTC.